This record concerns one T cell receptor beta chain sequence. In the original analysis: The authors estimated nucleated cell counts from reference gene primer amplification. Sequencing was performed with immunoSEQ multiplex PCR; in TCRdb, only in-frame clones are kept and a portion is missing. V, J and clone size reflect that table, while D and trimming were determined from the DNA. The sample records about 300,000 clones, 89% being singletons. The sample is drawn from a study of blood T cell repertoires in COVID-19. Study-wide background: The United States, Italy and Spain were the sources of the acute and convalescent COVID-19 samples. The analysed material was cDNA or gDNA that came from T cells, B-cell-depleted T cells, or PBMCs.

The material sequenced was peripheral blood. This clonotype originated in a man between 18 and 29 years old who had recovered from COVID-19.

This CDR3 reads CASSLVQGDQPQHF. CDR3 coding DNA: TGTGCCAGCAGCTTGGTCCAGGGGGATCAGCCCCAGCATTTT. This sequence joins TRBV5-8 and TRBJ1-5; TRBD1 agrees at 7 bases. Losses at the gene ends were 0 bases for V and 5 bases for J; bases not matched to a gene: 2. Germline loops: CDR1 SGHTS, CDR2 YDEGEE. There are 14 residues in the CDR3.